What follows are 32 T cell receptor beta chains derived from one specimen sequenced in a study of T cells after yellow fever vaccination. TCRdb processed the 5' RACE reads anew with MiXCR; each CDR3 protein has one entry. The profile shows 100,000 to 150,000 distinct CDR3 sequences, around 9.8% of them singletons. The sequencing here drew on CD8+ T cells sorted from PBMCs, taken on the day of the yellow fever booster vaccination. The receptor source for this set is a young man who received the YFV17D yellow fever vaccine.

This chain connects TRBV9 to TRBJ2-1, with D tentatively TRBD2 (5 bases). Germline V gene sequence: CDR1 SGDLS, CDR2 YYNGEE. CDR3 length: 14 amino acids. V was pared by 4 bases and J by 8 bases, with 16 bases between. The CDR3 protein is CASSYRGLEDEQFF. In DNA, the CDR3 is TGTGCCAGCAGCTACAGAGGGCTTGAGGATGAGCAGTTCTTC.

This clonotype has more than one count but fewer than ten. The rearrangement joins TRBV5-4 to TRBJ1-6; D is unresolved. There are 15 residues in the CDR3. Trimming removed 0 bases from V and 9 bases from J, with 13 bases in between. CDR1 and CDR2 (germline): SGHNT, YYREEE (reference sequence). The CDR3 nucleotides are TGTGCCAGCAGCTTGGTGGCAGACTCGGGTTCACCCCTCCACTTT. It encodes CASSLVADSGSPLHF.

This clonotype was seen more than once but under ten times. This chain joins TRBV6-5 and TRBJ1-6, with 8 bases matching TRBD1. The CDR3 totals 13 residues. Germline lookup yields CDR1 MNHEY and CDR2 SVGAGI. After removal of 4 bases from V and 9 bases from J, the junction contained 2 bases not matched to a gene. The CDR3 DNA reads as TGTGCCAGCAGTTTAGGACAGGGTTCACCCCTCCACTTT. Translated, it gives CASSLGQGSPLHF.

The gene calls are TRBV9 and TRBJ2-2; D not certain. The CDR3 totals 14 residues. The germline CDR1 and CDR2 sequences are SGDLS and YYNGEE. V was pared by 4 bases and J by 2 bases, with 9 bases between. CDR3 sequence: CASSNGYNTGELFF. The CDR3 DNA reads as TGTGCCAGCAGCAACGGATATAACACCGGGGAGCTGTTTTTT.

This clonotype came up many times. The rearrangement joins TRBV14 to TRBJ2-4; D call uncertain. Germline-derived CDR1 and CDR2 are SGHDN and FVKESK. Trimming took off 2 bases at V and 8 bases at J, with 10 bases between the two ends. This CDR3 comprises 13 residues. The CDR3 nucleotides are TGTGCCAGCAGCCAAAGGACCACGGACATTCAGTACTTC. As protein: CASSQRTTDIQYF.

This clonotype has ten or more counts. The J gene is TRBJ1-1, the V gene TRBV5-6; no reliable D call. Germline V gene data show CDR1 as SGHDT and CDR2 as YYEEEE. With 0 bases removed from V and 1 base from J, the gap between germline ends came to 4 bases. This CDR3 has 13 amino acids. The CDR3 region is CASSLEANTEAFF. CDR3 sequence (DNA): TGTGCCAGCAGCTTGGAGGCGAACACTGAAGCTTTCTTT.

This clonotype was observed a handful of times. V and J are TRBV12-3 or TRBV12-4 and TRBJ1-5, with D maybe TRBD1 (5 bases). The CDR3 is 16 residues long. V was trimmed by 4 bases and J by 6 bases, leaving 19 bases between them. The CDR3 is CASSSPEGERTQPQHF. In DNA form, the CDR3 reads TGTGCCAGCAGTTCGCCTGAAGGGGAGCGTACTCAGCCCCAGCATTTT.

In its sample, this clonotype was seen a few times. The chain carries TRBV29-1 and TRBJ1-1, with D unresolved. The V end lost 6 bases, the J end lost 1 base, and 3 bases lay between the germline ends. The CDR3 loop spans 10 amino acids. Looked up from germline, CDR1 is SQVTM and CDR2 is ANQGSEA. CDR3 DNA: TGCAGCGTGAAGAACACTGAAGCTTTCTTT. The encoded protein is CSVKNTEAFF.

The table lists this clonotype with a few counts. V usage is TRBV25-1 and J usage is TRBJ2-7; no firm D call. V lost 3 bases, J lost 3 bases, and 3 bases lay in between. CDR3 length: 11 residues. Germline loops: CDR1 MGHDK, CDR2 SYGVNS. CDR3 DNA: TGTGCCAGCAGTGACAACTACGAGCAGTACTTC. It yields the protein CASSDNYEQYF.

This clonotype showed up just a few times. The genes are TRBV19 and TRBJ2-7, with 7 nucleotides matching TRBD2. V lost 4 bases to trimming and J lost 4 bases; unmatched junction nucleotides: 10. Germline-derived CDR1 and CDR2 are LNHDA and SQIVND (reference sequence). The CDR3 loop spans 15 amino acids. CDR3 sequence (DNA): TGTGCCAGTAGTAGGCGGGACTACCTGAAGTACGAGCAGTACGTC. It yields the protein CASSRRDYLKYEQYV.

This clonotype showed up just a few times. The chain has TRBV6-4 and TRBJ2-7; D may correspond to TRBD1 or TRBD2 (6 bases each). V lost 10 bases and J lost 6, with 22 bases in between. The CDR3 is made up of 14 amino acids. CDR1 MRHNA and CDR2 SNTAGT come from the germline V gene. CDR3 sequence: CATSRGESMSEQYF. The CDR3 DNA follows: TGTGCCACCTCAAGGGGGGAGTCGATGAGCGAGCAGTACTTC.

This clonotype was detected a few times. The chain is built from TRBV4-1 and TRBJ2-7, with 7 bases that match TRBD1. The CDR3 is 13 amino acids. Trimming took 2 bases from V and 3 from J; bases not matched to a gene: 1. Germline V gene data show CDR1 as MGHRA and CDR2 as YSYEKL. In nucleotides, the CDR3 is TGCGCCAGCAGCCAACGGACAGGCTACGAGCAGTACTTC. The encoded protein is CASSQRTGYEQYF.

This rearrangement joins TRBV18 to TRBJ1-1; 11 nucleotides line up with TRBD1. After removal of 0 bases from V and 0 bases from J, the junction contained 0 bases not matched to a gene. CDR1 and CDR2 from the germline V gene are KGHSH and LQKENI. The CDR3 totals 16 residues. CDR3 nucleotides: TGTGCCAGCTCACCACCGGACAGGGGGCTGAACACTGAAGCTTTCTTT. Its translation: CASSPPDRGLNTEAFF.

This clonotype appeared a few times. The rearrangement uses TRBV27 and TRBJ1-1, with a tentative D call TRBD1 (6 bases). This CDR3 has 14 amino acids. Trimming stripped 5 bases from V and 0 bases from J, with 10 bases between. Per germline, CDR1 MNHEY and CDR2 SMNVEV (reference sequence). The CDR3 DNA is TGTGCCAGCAGTCCCAGGACAGTGAACACTGAAGCTTTCTTT. Its translation is CASSPRTVNTEAFF.

This clonotype was seen ten or more times. The DNA of the CDR3 is TGCAGTGCTAGGAGCGATTCCGCTGGAAGCTCCTACGAGCAGTACGTC. Protein sequence: CSARSDSAGSSYEQYV. This chain connects TRBV20-1 to TRBJ2-7, with no clear D. Germline V CDR1 and CDR2: DFQATT, SNEGSKA (reference sequence). This CDR3 contains 16 residues. Trimming shortened V by 3 bases and J by 0 bases, and 18 bases separated the two germline ends.

The chain recombines TRBV11-2 with TRBJ2-3, with 7 bases lining up with TRBD1. CDR3 size: 19 residues. Germline V gene sequence: CDR1 SGHAT, CDR2 FQNNGV. With V trimmed by 5 bases and J by 2 bases, 19 bases remained unmatched. The CDR3 DNA follows: TGTGCCAGCAGCAACCAACCCTACGTCACAGGGGCCCTCACAGATACGCAGTATTTT. It is translated as CASSNQPYVTGALTDTQYF.

The genes are TRBV7-2 and TRBJ1-2; a weak D match, TRBD1 (5 bases). Looked up from germline, CDR1 is SGHTA and CDR2 is FQGNSA. V shed 4 bases and J shed 6 bases, with 15 bases lying between them. The CDR3 length is 14 residues. The CDR3 region is CASSSVDSLDGYTF. CDR3 coding DNA: TGTGCCAGCAGCTCCGTCGACAGTCTAGATGGCTACACCTTC.

This clonotype was observed a few times. The chain recombines TRBV4-1 with TRBJ1-6, with D perhaps TRBD1 (5 bases). V gave up 0 bases and J gave up 8 bases, with 11 bases separating them. The CDR3 has 15 amino acids. Germline V gives CDR1 MGHRA, CDR2 YSYEKL. CDR3 nucleotides: TGCGCCAGCAGCCAAGATTCAGGGCTGTATTCACCCCTCCACTTT. It encodes CASSQDSGLYSPLHF.

The V call is TRBV7-9, the J call TRBJ2-1; perhaps TRBD1 as D (6 bases). The CDR3 has 13 amino acids. Germline CDR1 reads SEHNR; CDR2 reads FQNEAQ (reference sequence). Trimming left V 7 bases short and J 5 bases short, with 12 bases between. As DNA, the CDR3 is TGTGCCAGCACCGGGGACACCCACAATGAGCAGTTCTTC. Protein: CASTGDTHNEQFF.

The J gene is TRBJ2-5, the V gene TRBV20-1; tentatively, D is TRBD1 (6 bases). Trimming stripped 4 bases from V and 5 bases from J, with 23 bases between. Germline CDR1 is DFQATT and CDR2 is SNEGSKA (reference sequence). The CDR3 runs 16 residues. Here the CDR3 reads CSATPPPQGRTETQYF. CDR3 sequence (DNA): TGCAGTGCTACCCCGCCTCCTCAGGGGAGAACGGAGACCCAGTACTTC.

The genes are TRBV4-2 and TRBJ1-1; D gene uncertain. From germline, CDR1 is LGHNA and CDR2 YNFKEQ. The CDR3 spans 13 residues. Trimming removed 4 bases from V and 4 bases from J, with 10 bases in between. In DNA, the CDR3 is TGTGCCAGCAGCCCGGTCCCAGGCACTGAAGCTTTCTTT. This translates into CASSPVPGTEAFF.

There are a few counts of this clonotype. This chain uses TRBV29-1 with TRBJ2-1; tentative D call: TRBD1 (7 bases). The V end was cut by 6 bases, the J end by 4 bases, with 25 bases between. The CDR3 covers 17 residues. Germline loops: CDR1 SQVTM, CDR2 ANQGSEA. The CDR3 nucleotides are TGCAGCGTCCCCCGGGTGGGGCAGGGGGGAGAATACAATGAGCAGTTCTTC. Its translation is CSVPRVGQGGEYNEQFF.

This clonotype has just a few counts. The chain links TRBV7-8 to TRBJ2-7; no definite D call. Germline assignment: CDR1 SGHVS and CDR2 FQNEAQ. CDR3 length: 13 amino acids. Trimming took 2 bases from V and 4 from J, leaving 9 bases between them. The CDR3 loop reads CASSLSSLYEQYV. The CDR3 nucleotides read TGTGCCAGCAGCTTATCTTCCCTGTACGAGCAGTACGTC.

CDR3 bases: TGTGCCAGCAGCCCCACCGGGACGGAGGGTAGTGAGCAGTTCTTC. It yields the protein CASSPTGTEGSEQFF. The chain has TRBV7-8 and TRBJ2-1, with TRBD2 as a possible D gene (6 bases). The V end lost 5 bases, the J end lost 9 bases, and 20 bases lay between the germline ends. The CDR3 extends over 15 amino acids. The germline V gene encodes CDR1 SGHVS and CDR2 FQNEAQ.

This clonotype was seen a few times. This sequence joins TRBV20-1 and TRBJ2-7, with TRBD1 matching 9 bases. Looked up from germline, CDR1 is DFQATT and CDR2 is SNEGSKA (reference sequence). The CDR3 loop spans 16 amino acids. The V gene end was trimmed by 3 bases and the J gene end by 5 bases; junction bases not matched to a gene: 14. This CDR3 reads CSARKPGQGIHDEQYF. For the CDR3, the DNA is TGCAGTGCTAGGAAGCCGGGACAGGGAATTCATGACGAGCAGTACTTC.

This clonotype is categorized as medium-sized. The DNA of the CDR3 is TGTGCCAGCAGCCCCGGACAAACTGAAGCTTTCTTT. Amino acid sequence: CASSPGQTEAFF. The chain joins TRBV7-9 to TRBJ1-1, with D maybe TRBD1 (5 bases). Germline V CDR1 and CDR2: SEHNR, FQNEAQ (reference sequence). This CDR3 is 12 amino acids long. Trimming left V 5 bases short and J 5 bases short, with 9 bases between. The full variable domain, completed using reference TRBV7-9 and TRBJ1-1, is DTGVSQNPRHKITKRGQNVTFRCDPISEHNRLYWYRQTLGQGPEFLTYFQNEAQLEKSRLLSDRFSAERPKGSFSTLEIQRTEQGDSAMYLCASSPGQTEAFFGQGTRLTVV.

This CDR3 reads CASSPTGGPYEQYV. The CDR3 DNA is TGTGCCAGCAGCCCGACAGGGGGGCCCTACGAGCAGTACGTC. The J gene is TRBJ2-7, the V gene TRBV28, with 9 bases aligning to TRBD1. The CDR3 totals 14 residues. Germline V gene data show CDR1 as MDHEN and CDR2 as SYDVKM. Losses at the gene ends were 6 bases for V and 2 bases for J; bases not matched to a gene: 5.

This clonotype was observed at least ten times. The CDR3 loop reads CASLGLAGASYEQYV. As DNA, the CDR3 is TGTGCCAGCCTCGGACTAGCGGGGGCATCCTACGAGCAGTACGTC. The chain uses TRBV6-2 or TRBV6-3 and TRBJ2-7; 13 positions match TRBD2. Germline CDR1 MNHEY, CDR2 SVGEGT. The CDR3 totals 15 residues. J gave up 1 base and V 8 bases, and 5 bases lay outside the gene matches.

This clonotype came up many times. This chain links TRBV12-3 or TRBV12-4 with TRBJ1-1; no clear D. The CDR3 is 13 residues long. Trimming stripped 7 bases from V and 5 bases from J, with 14 bases between. DNA for the CDR3: TGTGCCAGCACCCCGGAGAGGTGGACTGAAGCTTTCTTT. Its translation: CASTPERWTEAFF.

This clonotype was recorded a few times. The chain combines TRBV9 with TRBJ2-7; possibly TRBD1 or TRBD2 for D (5 bases each). This CDR3 has 15 residues. Germline V gives CDR1 SGDLS, CDR2 YYNGEE. Trimming pared 0 bases from V and 3 bases from J, leaving 13 bases between. The CDR3 sequence: CASSVGGVGYYEQYF. Here the CDR3 DNA reads TGTGCCAGCAGCGTAGGAGGGGTAGGGTACTACGAGCAGTACTTC.

The rearrangement joins TRBV7-9 to TRBJ2-4; D ambiguous. V lost 5 bases and J 0 bases, leaving 11 bases between the germline ends. The CDR3 consists of 15 residues. Germline V CDR1 and CDR2: SEHNR, FQNEAQ (reference sequence). CDR3 amino acids: CASSDALLAKNIQYF. In nucleotides, the CDR3 is TGTGCCAGCAGCGACGCCCTGCTAGCCAAAAACATTCAGTACTTC. The full variable domain, its missing parts supplied by reference TRBV7-9 and TRBJ2-4, is DTGVSQNPRHKITKRGQNVTFRCDPISEHNRLYWYRQTLGQGPEFLTYFQNEAQLEKSRLLSDRFSAERPKGSFSTLEIQRTEQGDSAMYLCASSDALLAKNIQYFGAGTRLSVL.

The table lists this clonotype with a few counts. The gene calls are TRBV6-5 and TRBJ1-1; D unclear. The CDR3 covers 15 residues. Per germline, CDR1 MNHEY and CDR2 SVGAGI. The V gene lost 0 bases and the J gene lost 7 bases, with 15 bases spanning the gap. The CDR3: CASSYSPALTDEAFF. The CDR3 DNA sequence: TGTGCCAGCAGTTACTCGCCGGCCCTAACAGATGAAGCTTTCTTT.